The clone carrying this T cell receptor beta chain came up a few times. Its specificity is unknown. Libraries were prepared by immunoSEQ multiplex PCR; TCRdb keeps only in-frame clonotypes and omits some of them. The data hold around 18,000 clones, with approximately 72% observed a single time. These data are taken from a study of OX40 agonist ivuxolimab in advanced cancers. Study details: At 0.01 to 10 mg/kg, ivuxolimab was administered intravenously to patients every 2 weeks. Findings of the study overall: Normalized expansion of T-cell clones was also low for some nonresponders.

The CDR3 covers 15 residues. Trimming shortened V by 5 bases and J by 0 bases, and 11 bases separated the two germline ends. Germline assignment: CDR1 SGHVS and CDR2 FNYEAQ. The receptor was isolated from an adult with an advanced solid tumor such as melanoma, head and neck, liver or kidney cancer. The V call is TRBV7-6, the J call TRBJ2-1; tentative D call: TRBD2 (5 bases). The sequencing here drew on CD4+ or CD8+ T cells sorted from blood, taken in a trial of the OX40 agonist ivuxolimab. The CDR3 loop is CASSEDSSSYNEQFF. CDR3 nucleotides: TGTGCCAGCAGCGAGGACTCCAGCTCCTACAATGAGCAGTTCTTC.